This T cell receptor (beta chain) was sequenced in a study of response to subunit inactivated influenza vaccine. This clonotype was found a few times. TCRdb processed the RT-PCR reads anew with MiXCR; each CDR3 protein has one entry. The table shows around 570,000 distinct CDR3 sequences, with approximately 11% occurring only once. Germline V CDR1 and CDR2: MGHRA, YSYEKL. The CDR3 covers 11 residues. The V and J ends lost 6 bases and 1 base respectively, with 3 bases between them. The sample also formed part of further work on T cells expressing NK-cell markers. From that study: 5'RACE template switching with UMIs generated TCR beta cDNA. From sorted CD3+CD56+NKG2C+, CD3+CD56+NKG2C- and CD3+CD56-NKG2C+ T cells came the TCR beta repertoires. Five or six donors carried dominant NKG2C+ clonotypes that made up about 1.0-7.0% of their CD8+ T cells. Topping the CD3+CD56-NKG2C+ fraction as well were these clonotypes, in four donors. Clones of NKG2C+ T cells that had expanded were of unclear HCMV specificity.

The chain links TRBV4-1 to TRBJ1-1; D not certain. Source: PBMCs from blood, taken on the day of vaccination. The origin of this receptor is a man between 50 and 59 years old who received an inactivated influenza vaccine. This CDR3 is CASRRNTEAFF. The CDR3 DNA reads TGCGCCAGCAGGAGGAACACTGAAGCTTTCTTT.